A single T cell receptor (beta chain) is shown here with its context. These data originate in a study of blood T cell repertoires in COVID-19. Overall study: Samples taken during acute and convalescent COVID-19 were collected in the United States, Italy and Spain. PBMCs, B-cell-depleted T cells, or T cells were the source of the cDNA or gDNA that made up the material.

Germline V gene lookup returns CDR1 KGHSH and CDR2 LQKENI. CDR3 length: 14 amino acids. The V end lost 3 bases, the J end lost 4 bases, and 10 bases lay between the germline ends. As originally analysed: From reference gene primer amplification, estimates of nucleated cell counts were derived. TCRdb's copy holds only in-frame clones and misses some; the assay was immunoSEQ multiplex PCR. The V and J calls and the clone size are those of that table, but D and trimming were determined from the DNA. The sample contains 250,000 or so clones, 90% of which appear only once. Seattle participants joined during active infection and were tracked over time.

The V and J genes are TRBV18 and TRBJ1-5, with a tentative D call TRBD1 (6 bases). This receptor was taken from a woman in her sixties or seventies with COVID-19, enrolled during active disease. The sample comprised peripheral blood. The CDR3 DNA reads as TGTGCCAGCTCACCGGACCAGGGGAATCAGCCCCAGCATTTT. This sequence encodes CASSPDQGNQPQHF.